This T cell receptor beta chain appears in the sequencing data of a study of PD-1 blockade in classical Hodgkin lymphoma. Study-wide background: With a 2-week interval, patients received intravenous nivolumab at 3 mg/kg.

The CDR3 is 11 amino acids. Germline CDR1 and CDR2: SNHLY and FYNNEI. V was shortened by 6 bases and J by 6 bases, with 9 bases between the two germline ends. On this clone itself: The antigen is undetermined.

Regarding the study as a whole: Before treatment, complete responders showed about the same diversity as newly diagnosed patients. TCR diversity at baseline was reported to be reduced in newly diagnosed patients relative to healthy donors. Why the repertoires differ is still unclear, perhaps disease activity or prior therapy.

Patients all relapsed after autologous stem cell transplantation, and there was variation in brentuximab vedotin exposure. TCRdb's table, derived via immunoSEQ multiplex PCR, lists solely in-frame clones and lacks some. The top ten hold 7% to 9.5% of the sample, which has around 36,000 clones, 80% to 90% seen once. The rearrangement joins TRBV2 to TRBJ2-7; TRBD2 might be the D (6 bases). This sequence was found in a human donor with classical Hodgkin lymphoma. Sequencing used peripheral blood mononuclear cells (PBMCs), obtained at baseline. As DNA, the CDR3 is TGTGCCAGCAGACTAGCCCGCGAGCAGTACTTC. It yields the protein CASRLAREQYF.